The 16 T cell receptor beta chains presented below share a single source sample, sequenced in a study of human T cells and chemical hapten exposure (dated by TCRdb to the early 2020s). Library method: RACE. The listed sequencing device is NextSeq 500. TCRdb applied fastp at Q25 and MiXCR to the public reads, then kept only in-frame beta chains. Entries that share a CDR3 protein sequence are merged under the most common genes and DNA. The table for this sample lists under 200,000 distinct CDR3 sequences; approximately 15% of them were counted only once. 1.5% to 2% of the sample is held by the ten biggest clonotypes. Interpreted using the paper, the time point label stands for: patch test 1, 2 weeks after DPC sensitization. In the paper's terms, the treatment or condition label means: therapeutic diphenylcyclopropenone sensitization with weekly scalp DPC. The sample was whole blood, taken in connection with sensitization to the hapten diphenylcyclopropenone (DPC). These receptors were collected from a woman between 25 and 40 years old with alopecia areata. Some clones in this sample may be carry-over from other donors' samples.

This chain joins TRBV7-8 and TRBJ2-7; 7 bases agree with TRBD2. V lost 4 bases and J lost 3; bases outside the gene matches: 6. The CDR3 spans 14 residues. The V gene's germline CDR1 is SGHVS and CDR2 FQNEAQ. As DNA, the CDR3 is TGTGCCAGCAGCTCGGGACTACGCGACTACGAGCAGTACTTC. Translating gives CASSSGLRDYEQYF.

This clonotype was seen more than once but under ten times. This sequence joins TRBV5-1 and TRBJ2-3; D is uncertain. Germline-derived CDR1 and CDR2 are SGHRS and YFSETQ. Deletions cut 2 bases from V and 6 bases from J, with 13 bases between. The CDR3 is 14 residues long. DNA of the CDR3: TGCGCCAGCAGCTTCGGAAGGATGGCGGATACGCAGTATTTT. This translates into CASSFGRMADTQYF.

This chain uses TRBV2 with TRBJ2-4; 7 nucleotides match TRBD1. Germline values: CDR1 SNHLY, CDR2 FYNNEI. V lost 6 bases, J lost 0 bases, and 5 bases stayed unmatched. The CDR3 is 15 residues long. CDR3: CASSTQGVAKNIQYF. The DNA of the CDR3 is TGTGCCAGCAGCACCCAGGGGGTAGCCAAAAACATTCAGTACTTC.

The gene calls are TRBV12-3 or TRBV12-4 and TRBJ1-5, with a possible D match to TRBD1 (6 bases). With 1 base removed from V and 10 bases from J, the gap between germline ends came to 11 bases. This CDR3 is built from 13 residues. The CDR3 nucleotides are TGTGCCAGCAGTTTAGACGCAGGGGACCCCCAGCATTTT. Translation: CASSLDAGDPQHF.

This clonotype was seen many times. The rearrangement uses TRBV24-1 and TRBJ1-5, with D perhaps matching TRBD1 (5 bases). CDR3 length: 14 amino acids. Germline CDR1 is KGHDR and CDR2 is SFDVKD. V lost 3 bases and J 3 bases, leaving 8 bases between the germline ends. CDR3 coding DNA: TGTGCCACCAGTGATCAAGGGGCCAATCAGCCCCAGCATTTT. Translation: CATSDQGANQPQHF.

As for this clonotype: The junction does not match germline at one end; this may be a read error. This sequence joins TRBV28 and TRBJ2-1; 9 nucleotides line up with TRBD2. The CDR3 extends over 13 amino acids. CDR1 and CDR2 from the germline V gene are MDHEN and SYDVKM. Here the CDR3 DNA reads TGTGCCAGCAGTTTAAGTAGCGGGGGATTTCAGGTCTTC. Protein: CASSLSSGGFQVF.

About this clonotype itself: A much larger clone is a single base away; this may be a read error. This chain links TRBV5-4 with TRBJ1-1; D remains unclear. CDR3 size: 12 residues. Per the germline V gene, CDR1 is SGHNT and CDR2 is YYREEE (reference sequence). CDR3 bases: TGTGTCGTCGGGAGAGGGCCCACTGAAGCTTTCTTT. This encodes CVVGRGPTEAFF.

This clonotype was recorded a few times. The rearrangement uses TRBV14 and TRBJ1-1; D is uncertain. Germline lookup yields CDR1 SGHDN and CDR2 FVKESK. This CDR3 has 15 residues. Trimming cost V 0 bases and J 6 bases, with 14 bases left between them. CDR3 residues: CASSQDRRFGAEAFF. CDR3 nucleotide sequence: TGTGCCAGCAGCCAAGATCGGAGATTTGGAGCTGAAGCTTTCTTT.

The chain uses TRBV7-8 and TRBJ2-1; possibly TRBD1 or TRBD2 for D (5 bases each). The CDR3 contains 13 residues. Germline values: CDR1 SGHVS, CDR2 FQNEAQ. The ends were cut back, 1 base at V and 12 bases at J, with 13 bases in the middle. DNA of the CDR3: TGTGCCAGCAGCTTAGGCCGGGACCGGGGGCAGTTCTTC. This codes for CASSLGRDRGQFF.

This clonotype was seen ten or more times. This sequence joins TRBV4-2 and TRBJ2-4; no firm D call. The CDR3 has 15 amino acids. Germline V gene data show CDR1 as LGHNA and CDR2 as YNFKEQ. The V and J ends lost 2 bases and 5 bases respectively, with 13 bases between them. CDR3 coding DNA: TGTGCCAGCAGCCAAACCGACTCTCCCCAAAACATTCAGTACTTC. Amino acid sequence: CASSQTDSPQNIQYF.

This chain joins TRBV9 and TRBJ2-3; no clear D. Germline CDR1 SGDLS, CDR2 YYNGEE. V lost 0 bases and J lost 4, with 9 bases in between. This CDR3 has 14 residues. The CDR3 loop reads CASSVDLGPDTQYF. DNA for the CDR3: TGTGCCAGCAGCGTAGACCTCGGGCCAGATACGCAGTATTTT.

This clonotype has at least ten counts. This chain uses TRBV18 with TRBJ1-6; D not resolved. The CDR3 is 15 amino acids. Germline V CDR1 and CDR2: KGHSH, LQKENI. V was shortened by 2 bases and J by 5 bases, with 10 bases between the two germline ends. CDR3 amino acids: CASSPRTVNNSPLHF. Here the CDR3 DNA reads TGTGCCAGCTCACCAAGAACAGTAAATAATTCACCCCTCCACTTT.

This rearrangement joins TRBV4-2 to TRBJ2-3; tentatively, D is TRBD1 (6 bases). Trimming took 4 bases from V and 2 from J, leaving 13 bases between them. CDR1 is LGHNA, CDR2 YNFKEQ, per germline. CDR3 length: 15 amino acids. CDR3 region: CASSPRDTYTDTQYF. CDR3 bases: TGTGCCAGCAGCCCCCGGGACACCTACACAGATACGCAGTATTTT.

A few counts support this clonotype. The chain couples TRBV20-1 to TRBJ2-3; no definite D call. V was pared by 3 bases and J by 2 bases, with 15 bases between. CDR1 and CDR2 (germline): DFQATT, SNEGSKA (reference sequence). The CDR3 runs 15 residues. The CDR3 coding sequence is TGCAGTGCTAGTTTTCCGCCCTCCAACACAGATACGCAGTATTTT. This encodes CSASFPPSNTDTQYF.

The chain joins TRBV7-8 to TRBJ2-2; 14 positions agree with TRBD2. Germline V gives CDR1 SGHVS, CDR2 FQNEAQ. With V trimmed by 1 base and J by 10 bases, 8 bases remained unmatched. The CDR3 length is 17 residues. The DNA of the CDR3 is TGTGCCAGCAGCTTAGGCCGACTAGCGGGAGGGCCTGCGGAGCTGTTTTTT. Its protein product is CASSLGRLAGGPAELFF.

This clonotype has more than one count but fewer than ten. This chain joins TRBV3-1 and TRBJ2-7; tentatively, D is TRBD2 (6 bases). The CDR3 length is 13 residues. V was pared by 5 bases and J by 2 bases, with 10 bases between. Germline CDR1 LGHDT, CDR2 YNNKEL (reference sequence). As DNA, the CDR3 is TGTGCCAGCAGCATCCGGGGGACCTACGAGCAGTACTTC. Encoded protein: CASSIRGTYEQYF.